Listed here are 20 T cell receptor beta chains from one sample, sequenced in a study of post-analysis software for immune sequencing data. Findings of the study overall: Patients carried several TRBV segments more frequently than controls did, and TRBV5-6, TRBV5-1 and TRBV20-1 were among them.

For these receptors, no antigen is known. Unique molecular identifiers had been added to the TCR beta cDNA libraries. MiXCR, run by TCRdb on the PCR reads, gives a single entry per CDR3 protein. The data show some 690,000 distinct CDR3 sequences, around 27% seen once. The sequenced sample consisted of blood. All receptors come from a girl aged 5-17 years with multiple sclerosis.

There are many counts of this clonotype. This rearrangement joins TRBV5-6 to TRBJ2-1; no reliable D call. The germline V gene has CDR1 SGHDT and CDR2 YYEEEE. V was trimmed by 4 bases and J by 0 bases, leaving 14 bases between them. The CDR3 totals 16 residues. CDR3 protein: CASSLTQVSSYNEQFF. For the CDR3, the DNA is TGTGCCAGCAGCCTCACCCAGGTGAGCTCCTACAATGAGCAGTTCTTC.

The chain combines TRBV29-1 with TRBJ1-1; 7 bases are a match to TRBD1. In germline, CDR1 is SQVTM, CDR2 ANQGSEA. V lost 4 bases to trimming and J lost 8 bases; unmatched junction nucleotides: 10. The CDR3 is 13 amino acids. As DNA, the CDR3 is TGCAGCGTTGGGGTTAGGGGACAGTACGAAGCTTTCTTT. As protein: CSVGVRGQYEAFF. Using reference TRBV29-1 and TRBJ1-1 for the parts outside the CDR3, the full variable domain is SAVISQKPSRDICQRGTSLTIQCQVDSQVTMMFWYRQQPGQSLTLIATANQGSEATYESGFVIDKFPISRPNLTFSTLTVSNMSPEDSSIYLCSVGVRGQYEAFFGQGTRLTVV.

This chain joins TRBV2 and TRBJ1-3, with TRBD1 matching 7 bases. V lost 3 bases, J lost 3 bases, and 2 bases stayed unmatched. Germline V gene sequence: CDR1 SNHLY, CDR2 FYNNEI. CDR3 length: 14 amino acids. CDR3 protein: CASSDRDSGNTIYF. The CDR3, as DNA: TGTGCCAGCAGTGACCGGGACAGTGGAAACACCATATATTTT.

The chain employs TRBV20-1 and TRBJ2-6, with TRBD2 identical over 7 bases. Germline V gene lookup returns CDR1 DFQATT and CDR2 SNEGSKA (reference sequence). The CDR3 sequence is 14 residues long. CDR3 nucleotide sequence: TGCAGACCGGGAGGAGGCTCTGGGGCCAACGTCCTGACTTTC. Encoded protein: CRPGGGSGANVLTF.

J is TRBJ1-3 and V is TRBV28; TRBD1 might be the D (5 bases). Germline V gene sequence: CDR1 MDHEN, CDR2 SYDVKM. The CDR3 totals 16 residues. V dropped 6 bases and J dropped 0 bases, with 15 bases sitting between them. The CDR3 bases are TGTGCCAGCAGAATCCCGGGACTGAGCTCTGGAAACACCATATATTTT. The encoded protein is CASRIPGLSSGNTIYF.

This chain uses TRBV9 with TRBJ2-3; possible D gene TRBD1, 6 bases. V was clipped by 4 bases and J by 4 bases, with 16 bases between them. The CDR3 is 15 residues long. Germline V gene sequence: CDR1 SGDLS, CDR2 YYNGEE. The CDR3 protein is CASSTTPGVADTQYF. The DNA of the CDR3 is TGTGCCAGCAGCACCACCCCAGGGGTGGCAGATACGCAGTATTTT.

This clonotype was counted a single time. The chain employs TRBV7-2 and TRBJ2-7; no reliable D call. The V end lost 5 bases, the J end lost 2 bases, and 16 bases lay between the germline ends. The CDR3 loop spans 15 amino acids. CDR1 and CDR2 from the germline V gene are SGHTA and FQGNSA. The CDR3: CASSLFGNDPYEQYF. CDR3 DNA sequence: TGTGCCAGCAGCCTATTTGGAAACGACCCCTACGAGCAGTACTTC.

The chain has TRBV7-2 and TRBJ1-2; no definite D call. This CDR3 contains 13 residues. Between the trimmed V and J ends, which lost 1 base and 10 bases, there was a span of 13 bases. Germline CDR1 SGHTA, CDR2 FQGNSA. CDR3 bases: TGTGCCAGCAGCTTAGGTCGAGGATTCCCCTACACCTTC. Translation gives CASSLGRGFPYTF.

The gene calls are TRBV10-3 and TRBJ2-7, with D unresolved. V was pared by 0 bases and J by 1 base, with 7 bases between. The CDR3 is 14 residues long. The germline CDR1 and CDR2 sequences are ENHRY and SYGVKD. CDR3 nucleotide sequence: TGTGCCATCAGTGAGTCACTGGGGTCCTACGAGCAGTACTTC. It yields the protein CAISESLGSYEQYF.

In regard to this clonotype: The junction differs from germline at one of its ends, possibly a read error. The chain uses TRBV11-3 and TRBJ2-6, with a possible D match to TRBD1 (8 bases). The CDR3 loop spans 15 amino acids. From germline, CDR1 is SGHNT and CDR2 YENEEA. The CDR3 bases are TGTGCCAGCAGCTCAGGGGGCGCGGGGGCCAACGTCCTGGCTTTC. It yields the protein CASSSGGAGANVLAF.

This rearrangement joins TRBV20-1 to TRBJ2-7, with 8 nucleotides matching TRBD2. The CDR3 runs to 13 residues. The J segment lost 0 bases and the V segment lost 5 bases, leaving 3 bases of the junction unmatched. Germline V gives CDR1 DFQATT, CDR2 SNEGSKA (reference sequence). Here the CDR3 DNA reads TGCAGTGCTGAAAGCGGGAGCTCCTACGAGCAGTACTTC. It yields the protein CSAESGSSYEQYF.

The table lists this clonotype with many counts. The V and J genes are TRBV6-5 and TRBJ1-2; weak D call: TRBD1 (6 bases). Per the germline V gene, CDR1 is MNHEY and CDR2 is SVGAGI. Trimming pared 7 bases from V and 1 base from J, leaving 10 bases between. The CDR3 extends over 13 amino acids. The CDR3 loop reads CASKGRGNYGYTF. CDR3 DNA sequence: TGTGCCAGCAAGGGCAGGGGTAACTATGGCTACACCTTC.

This clonotype appeared a few times. V usage is TRBV4-1 and J usage is TRBJ2-3; D uncertain. The V end was cut by 0 bases, the J end by 5 bases, with 12 bases between. Germline-derived CDR1 and CDR2 are MGHRA and YSYEKL. CDR3 length: 15 amino acids. CDR3 sequence: CASSQDPSAGDTQYF. In DNA form, the CDR3 reads TGCGCCAGCAGCCAAGACCCGTCGGCCGGAGATACGCAGTATTTT.

This clonotype has more than one count but fewer than ten. The V gene is TRBV4-3, the J gene TRBJ2-4; 10 nucleotides agree with TRBD2. Trimming at V came to 1 base and at J to 13 bases, leaving 13 bases not matched to a gene. CDR1 LGHNA and CDR2 YSLEER come from the germline V gene. This CDR3 is 16 amino acids long. The CDR3 coding sequence is TGCGCCAGCAGCCAAGGGTCAGCGGGAGGGTTACGTGAGCAGTACTTC. Translating it yields CASSQGSAGGLREQYF.

This clonotype has just a few counts. This rearrangement joins TRBV24-1 to TRBJ2-1, with D perhaps TRBD2 (5 bases). Germline CDR1 KGHDR, CDR2 SFDVKD. Deletions cut 3 bases from V and 3 bases from J, with 23 bases between. This CDR3 is built from 19 residues. The CDR3 loop is CATSDARKGDGKYYNEQFF. The CDR3 DNA follows: TGTGCCACCAGTGATGCTAGAAAGGGAGACGGAAAATACTACAATGAGCAGTTCTTC.

This clonotype occurred many times. This chain uses TRBV5-5 with TRBJ2-7, with TRBD2 matching over 10 bases. Trimming removed 0 bases from V and 7 bases from J; junction bases left unmatched: 7. CDR3 length equals 15 residues. Germline-derived CDR1 and CDR2 are SGHKS and YYEKEE (reference sequence). CDR3 sequence (DNA): TGTGCCAGCAGCTTGGTGGCTAGCGGGGGATATGAGCAGTACTTC. Translated, it gives CASSLVASGGYEQYF.

This rearrangement joins TRBV20-1 to TRBJ2-1; no definite D call. Germline loops: CDR1 DFQATT, CDR2 SNEGSKA (reference sequence). The CDR3 sequence is 12 residues long. In nucleotides, the CDR3 is TGCAGCGCTGTGGCGGTTTCCAATGAGCAGTTCTTC. Translating it yields CSAVAVSNEQFF.

J is TRBJ1-1 and V is TRBV5-6; tentatively, D is TRBD1 (5 bases). Trimming removed 6 bases from V and 1 base from J, with 13 bases in between. The CDR3 extends over 14 amino acids. CDR1 is SGHDT, CDR2 YYEEEE, per germline. DNA of the CDR3: TGTGCCAGCACCCCGATTGGGGGGAACACTGAAGCTTTCTTT. This sequence encodes CASTPIGGNTEAFF.

Ten or more counts support this clonotype. This chain links TRBV7-7 with TRBJ2-7; 8 nucleotides align to TRBD1. The J segment lost 5 bases and the V segment lost 3 bases, leaving 3 bases of the junction unmatched. Germline CDR1 and CDR2: SSHAT and FNYEAQ (reference sequence). This CDR3 has 13 amino acids. CDR3 bases: TGTGCCAGCAGCTTGGACAGGGACCACGAGCAGTACTTC. This sequence encodes CASSLDRDHEQYF. The entire variable domain, with the rest obtained from reference TRBV7-7 and TRBJ2-7, is as follows: GAGVSQSPRYKVTKRGQDVTLRCDPISSHATLYWYQQALGQGPEFLTYFNYEAQPDKSGLPSDRFSAERPEGSISTLTIQRTEQRDSAMYRCASSLDRDHEQYFGPGTRLTVT.

The chain recombines TRBV5-1 with TRBJ1-1; D not resolved. V lost 2 bases and J 1 base, leaving 21 bases between the germline ends. Germline-derived CDR1 and CDR2 are SGHRS and YFSETQ. CDR3 length equals 18 residues. Here the CDR3 DNA reads TGCGCCAGCAGCTTTAATTTATGGGAGGAATACAGGAACACTGAAGCTTTCTTT. Protein: CASSFNLWEEYRNTEAFF.